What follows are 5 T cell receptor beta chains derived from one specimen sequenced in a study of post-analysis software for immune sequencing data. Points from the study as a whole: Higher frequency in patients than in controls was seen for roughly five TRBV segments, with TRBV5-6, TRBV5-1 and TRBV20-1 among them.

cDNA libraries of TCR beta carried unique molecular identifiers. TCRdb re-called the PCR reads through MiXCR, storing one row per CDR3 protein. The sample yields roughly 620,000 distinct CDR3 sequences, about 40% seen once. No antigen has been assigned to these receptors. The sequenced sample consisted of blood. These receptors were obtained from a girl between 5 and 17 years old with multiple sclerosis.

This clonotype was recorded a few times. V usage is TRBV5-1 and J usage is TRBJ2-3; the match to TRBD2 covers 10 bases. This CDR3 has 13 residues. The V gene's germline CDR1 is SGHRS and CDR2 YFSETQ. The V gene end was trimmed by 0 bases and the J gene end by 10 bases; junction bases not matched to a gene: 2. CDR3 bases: TGCGCCAGCAGCTTGGCCGGGACTAGCGCGCAGTATTTT. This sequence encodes CASSLAGTSAQYF. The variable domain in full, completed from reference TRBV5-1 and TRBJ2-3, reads KAGVTQTPRYLIKTRGQQVTLSCSPISGHRSVSWYQQTPGQGLQFLFEYFSETQRNKGNFPGRFSGRQFSNSRSEMNVSTLELGDSALYLCASSLAGTSAQYFGPGTRLTVL.

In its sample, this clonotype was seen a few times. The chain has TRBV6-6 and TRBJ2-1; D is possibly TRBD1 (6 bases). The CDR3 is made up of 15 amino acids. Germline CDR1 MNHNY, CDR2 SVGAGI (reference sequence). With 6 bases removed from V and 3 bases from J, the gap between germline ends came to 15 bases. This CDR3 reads CASSLGQKLYNEQFF. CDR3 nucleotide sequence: TGTGCCAGCAGCTTGGGACAAAAGCTCTACAATGAGCAGTTCTTC.

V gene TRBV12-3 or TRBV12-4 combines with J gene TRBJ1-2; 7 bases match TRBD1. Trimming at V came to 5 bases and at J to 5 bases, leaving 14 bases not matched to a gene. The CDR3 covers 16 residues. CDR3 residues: CASSPGGPFLSYGYTF. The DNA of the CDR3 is TGTGCCAGCAGTCCAGGGGGTCCCTTTTTATCTTATGGCTACACCTTC.

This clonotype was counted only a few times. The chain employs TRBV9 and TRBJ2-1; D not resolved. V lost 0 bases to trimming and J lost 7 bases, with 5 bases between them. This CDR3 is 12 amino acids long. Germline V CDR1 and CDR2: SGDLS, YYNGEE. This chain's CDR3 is CASSVEENEQFF. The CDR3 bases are TGTGCCAGCAGCGTAGAAGAAAATGAGCAGTTCTTC.

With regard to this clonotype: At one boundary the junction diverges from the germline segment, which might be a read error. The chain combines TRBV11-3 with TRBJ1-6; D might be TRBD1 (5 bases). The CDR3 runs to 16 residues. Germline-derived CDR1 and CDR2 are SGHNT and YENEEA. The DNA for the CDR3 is TGTACCAGCAGCACGGGACGACCAATTTTGGGTTCACCCCTCCACTTT. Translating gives CTSSTGRPILGSPLHF.